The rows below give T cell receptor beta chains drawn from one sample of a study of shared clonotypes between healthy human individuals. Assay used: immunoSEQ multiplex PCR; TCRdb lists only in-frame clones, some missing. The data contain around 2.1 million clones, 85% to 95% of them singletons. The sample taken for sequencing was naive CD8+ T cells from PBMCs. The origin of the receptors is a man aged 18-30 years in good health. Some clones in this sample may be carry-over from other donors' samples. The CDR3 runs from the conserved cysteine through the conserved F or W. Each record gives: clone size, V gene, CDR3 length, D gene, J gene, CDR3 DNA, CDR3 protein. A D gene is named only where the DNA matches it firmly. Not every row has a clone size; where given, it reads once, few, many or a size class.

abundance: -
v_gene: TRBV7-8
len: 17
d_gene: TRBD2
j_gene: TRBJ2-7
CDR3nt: TGTGCCAGCAGCGCGGGACTAGCGGGAGTCCAGTCCTACGAGCAGTACTTC
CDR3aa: CASSAGLAGVQSYEQYF

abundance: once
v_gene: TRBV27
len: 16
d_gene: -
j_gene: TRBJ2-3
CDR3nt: TGTGCCAGCAGTTTATCCGCAACGTACAGCACAGATACGCAGTATTTT
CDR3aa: CASSLSATYSTDTQYF

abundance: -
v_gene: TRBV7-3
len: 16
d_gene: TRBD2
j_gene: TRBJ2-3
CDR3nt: TGTGCCAGCAGCTTAACTATCCCGGGAGGGGTGGATACGCAGTATTTT
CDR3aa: CASSLTIPGGVDTQYF

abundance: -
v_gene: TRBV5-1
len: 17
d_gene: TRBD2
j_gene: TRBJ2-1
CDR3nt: TGCGCCAGCAGCTTGGGTCCAACTAGCGGGAGGGGTAATGAGCAGTTCTTC
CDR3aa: CASSLGPTSGRGNEQFF

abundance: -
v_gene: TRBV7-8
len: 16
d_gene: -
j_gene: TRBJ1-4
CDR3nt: TGTGCCAGCAGCTACACCAGCAGGTTACCTAATGAAAAACTGTTTTTT
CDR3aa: CASSYTSRLPNEKLFF

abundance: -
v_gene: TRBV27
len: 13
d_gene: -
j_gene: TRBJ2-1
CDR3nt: TGTGCCAGCAGCCCGACACCCCACAATGAGCAGTTCTTC
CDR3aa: CASSPTPHNEQFF

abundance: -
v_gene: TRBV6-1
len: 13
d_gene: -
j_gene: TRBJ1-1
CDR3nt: TGTGCCACCCCCCCCGGCCCGAACACTGAAGCTTTCTTT
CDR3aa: CATPPGPNTEAFF

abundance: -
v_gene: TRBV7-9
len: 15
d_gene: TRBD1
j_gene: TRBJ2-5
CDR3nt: TGTGCCAGCAGCTTAGTACAGGGGGCGGGGGAGACCCAGTACTTC
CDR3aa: CASSLVQGAGETQYF

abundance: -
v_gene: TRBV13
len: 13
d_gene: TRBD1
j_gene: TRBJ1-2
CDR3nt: TGTGCCAGCAGCTGGGGACAGAACTATGGCTACACCTTC
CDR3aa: CASSWGQNYGYTF

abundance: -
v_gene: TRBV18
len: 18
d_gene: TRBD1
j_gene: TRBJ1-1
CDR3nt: TGTGCCAGCTCACCAGATCGAGGACAGGGTCCCATGAACACTGAAGCTTTCTTT
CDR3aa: CASSPDRGQGPMNTEAFF

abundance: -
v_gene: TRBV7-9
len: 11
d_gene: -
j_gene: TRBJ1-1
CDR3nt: TGTGCCAGCCTAATAGGCACTGAAGCTTTCTTT
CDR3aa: CASLIGTEAFF

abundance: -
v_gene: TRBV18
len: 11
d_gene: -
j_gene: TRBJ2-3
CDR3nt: TGTGCCAGCTCGCCAGGGCTCCTACTAGTGTTT
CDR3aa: CASSPGLLLVF

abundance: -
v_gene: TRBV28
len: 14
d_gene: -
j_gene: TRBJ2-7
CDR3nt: TGTGCCAGCAGTCCGAGACCAGGGACGCACGAGCAGTACTTC
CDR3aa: CASSPRPGTHEQYF